Below are 23 T cell receptor beta chains sequenced from a single sample in a study of blood T cell repertoires in COVID-19. Here immunoSEQ multiplex PCR was the method, and the copy in TCRdb shows in-frame clones only, minus some. Here the sample spans under 70,000 clones, about 87% being singletons. Material for sequencing was peripheral blood. Receptors originate from a woman aged 55-69 years with COVID-19, enrolled during active disease.

The V gene is TRBV7-8, the J gene TRBJ1-4; 7 nucleotides agree with TRBD1. Germline values: CDR1 SGHVS, CDR2 FQNEAQ. Trimming removed 4 bases from V and 0 bases from J; junction bases left unmatched: 5. The CDR3 totals 16 residues. The CDR3, as DNA: TGTGCCAGCAGCTCAGGGACAGTGGCAACTAATGAAAAACTGTTTTTT. This translates into CASSSGTVATNEKLFF.

The chain employs TRBV18 and TRBJ1-4, with 7 positions matching TRBD1. J was trimmed by 5 bases and V by 6 bases; bases with no gene match: 6. The CDR3 extends over 14 amino acids. Germline CDR1 is KGHSH and CDR2 is LQKENI. The CDR3 region is CASSKDRKNEKLFF. The CDR3 DNA follows: TGTGCCAGCTCTAAGGACAGGAAGAATGAAAAACTGTTTTTT.

The V and J genes are TRBV11-1 and TRBJ2-3, with TRBD2 identical over 11 bases. This CDR3 is built from 16 residues. After removal of 3 bases from V and 3 bases from J, the junction contained 5 bases not matched to a gene. CDR1 SGHAT and CDR2 FQDESV come from the germline V gene (reference sequence). This chain's CDR3 is CASSFGTSGATDTQYF. In DNA form, the CDR3 reads TGTGCCAGCAGCTTCGGGACTAGCGGAGCGACAGATACGCAGTATTTT.

The rearrangement uses TRBV30 and TRBJ2-4; D gene ambiguous. The CDR3 sequence is 12 residues long. The V gene's germline CDR1 is GTSNPN and CDR2 SVGIG (reference sequence). V was shortened by 5 bases and J by 2 bases, with 7 bases between the two germline ends. CDR3 coding DNA: TGTGCCTGGGGCCAGACCAAAAACATTCAGTACTTC. Translation: CAWGQTKNIQYF.

This chain uses TRBV19 with TRBJ1-5; tentatively, D is TRBD1 (5 bases). V was pared by 8 bases and J by 0 bases, with 11 bases between. This CDR3 has 14 residues. Germline assignment: CDR1 LNHDA and CDR2 SQIVND (reference sequence). The CDR3 nucleotides are TGTGCCAGTCAGGGAAAATATAGCAATCAGCCCCAGCATTTT. This gives the protein CASQGKYSNQPQHF.

This sequence joins TRBV7-9 and TRBJ2-7; the match to TRBD2 covers 9 bases. The germline CDR1 and CDR2 sequences are SEHNR and FQNEAQ (reference sequence). The CDR3 contains 15 residues. V shed 3 bases and J 4 bases; nucleotides not matched to a gene: 7. CDR3 coding DNA: TGTGCCAGCAGCTTCGCGGGAGGGCCCTTATACGAGCAGTACTTC. Translation: CASSFAGGPLYEQYF.

V and J are TRBV5-4 and TRBJ2-1, with 7 bases aligning to TRBD1. Germline lookup yields CDR1 SGHNT and CDR2 YYREEE (reference sequence). The CDR3 has 12 amino acids. The junction had 0 bases not matched to a gene; V was cut back by 5 bases and J by 4 bases. The CDR3 sequence is CASRGQYNEQFF. The CDR3, as DNA: TGTGCCAGCAGGGGACAGTACAATGAGCAGTTCTTC.

The chain recombines TRBV18 with TRBJ1-4; TRBD1 is a possible D gene (5 bases). V was clipped by 3 bases and J by 7 bases, with 12 bases between them. CDR3 length: 14 residues. CDR1 and CDR2 (germline): KGHSH, LQKENI. DNA of the CDR3: TGTGCCAGCTCACCTACACAGCAGGGTGAAAAACTGTTTTTT. Its protein is CASSPTQQGEKLFF.

This clone was seen only a few times. In nucleotides, the CDR3 is TGCAGTGCTAGTGGGGCCTTAACCACTAATGAAAAACTGTTTTTT. Translated: CSASGALTTNEKLFF. V usage is TRBV20-1 and J usage is TRBJ1-4; TRBD1 might be the D (5 bases). Germline CDR1 is DFQATT and CDR2 is SNEGSKA (reference sequence). Deletions cut 3 bases from V and 2 bases from J, with 13 bases between. This CDR3 is 15 amino acids long.

This chain joins TRBV18 and TRBJ1-5; 7 bases match TRBD1. The CDR3 is made up of 14 amino acids. Germline lookup yields CDR1 KGHSH and CDR2 LQKENI. V shed 3 bases and J 4 bases; nucleotides not matched to a gene: 3. The DNA for the CDR3 is TGTGCCAGCTCACCGGGACAGATTAATCAGCCCCAGCATTTT. Translated: CASSPGQINQPQHF.

The chain joins TRBV10-3 to TRBJ1-5; perhaps TRBD1 as D (5 bases). V was clipped by 4 bases and J by 0 bases, with 7 bases between them. CDR1 and CDR2 (germline): ENHRY, SYGVKD. This CDR3 comprises 14 residues. Here the CDR3 DNA reads TGTGCCATCAGTGCCGGGGGTAGCAATCAGCCCCAGCATTTT. Protein product: CAISAGGSNQPQHF.

The J gene is TRBJ2-1, the V gene TRBV6-4; 10 nucleotides align to TRBD1. Germline V gene data show CDR1 as MRHNA and CDR2 as SNTAGT. The CDR3 has 14 residues. The V gene end was trimmed by 4 bases and the J gene end by 9 bases; junction bases not matched to a gene: 6. The CDR3 region is CASSARQGAVEQFF. DNA for the CDR3: TGTGCCAGCAGTGCCAGACAGGGGGCGGTTGAGCAGTTCTTC.

The V and J genes are TRBV28 and TRBJ1-1; TRBD1 might be the D (5 bases). In germline, CDR1 is MDHEN, CDR2 SYDVKM. V was shortened by 1 base and J by 2 bases, with 8 bases between the two germline ends. This CDR3 has 14 amino acids. CDR3 region: CASSLSGHNTEAFF. Written as DNA, the CDR3 is TGTGCCAGCAGTTTATCAGGACACAACACTGAAGCTTTCTTT. Full variable domain (remainder filled in from reference TRBV28 and TRBJ1-1): DVKVTQSSRYLVKRTGEKVFLECVQDMDHENMFWYRQDPGLGLRLIYFSYDVKMKEKGDIPEGYSVSREKKERFSLILESASTNQTSMYLCASSLSGHNTEAFFGQGTRLTVV.

The genes are TRBV24-1 and TRBJ2-1; 8 nucleotides line up with TRBD2. V shed 7 bases, J shed 4 bases, and the junction held 5 bases outside the gene matches. The CDR3 covers 14 residues. The germline V gene has CDR1 KGHDR and CDR2 SFDVKD. The CDR3 reads CATRASGPYNEQFF. The CDR3, as DNA: TGTGCCACCAGGGCTAGCGGGCCTTACAATGAGCAGTTCTTC.

V is TRBV29-1 and J is TRBJ2-1; 9 nucleotides align to TRBD2. The V gene end was trimmed by 4 bases and the J gene end by 2 bases; junction bases not matched to a gene: 0. Germline V gene data show CDR1 as SQVTM and CDR2 as ANQGSEA. This CDR3 is 13 amino acids long. CDR3: CSVGTSAYNEQFF. The CDR3, as DNA: TGCAGCGTTGGGACTAGCGCCTACAATGAGCAGTTCTTC.

The genes are TRBV10-2 and TRBJ2-1, with TRBD2 identical over 13 bases. CDR3 length: 17 amino acids. Germline V gene sequence: CDR1 WSHSY, CDR2 SAAADI. V shed 3 bases, J shed 7 bases, and the junction held 9 bases outside the gene matches. The CDR3 loop reads CASSERGLAGVPNEQFF. In DNA, the CDR3 is TGCGCCAGCAGTGAACGCGGACTAGCGGGAGTCCCGAATGAGCAGTTCTTC.

This clone was found a few times. The gene calls are TRBV5-6 and TRBJ1-2; TRBD1 aligns across 8 bases. V dropped 2 bases and J dropped 2; count of bases not matched to a gene: 8. This CDR3 has 16 amino acids. Germline V lookup: CDR1 SGHDT, CDR2 YYEEEE. CDR3 nucleotides: TGTGCCAGCAGCTTAGGGACAGGAACTCGGAACTATGGCTACACCTTC. Protein: CASSLGTGTRNYGYTF. Full variable domain (rest looked up from reference TRBV5-6 and TRBJ1-2): DAGVTQSPTHLIKTRGQQVTLRCSPKSGHDTVSWYQQALGQGPQFIFQYYEEEERQRGNFPDRFSGHQFPNYSSELNVNALLLGDSALYLCASSLGTGTRNYGYTFGSGTRLTVV.

The rearrangement joins TRBV11-3 to TRBJ2-1; the match to TRBD2 covers 7 bases. The length of the CDR3 is 17 residues. Germline V CDR1 and CDR2: SGHNT, YENEEA. The J segment lost 2 bases and the V segment lost 1 base, leaving 8 bases of the junction unmatched. The DNA of the CDR3 is TGTGCCAGCAGCTTAGGATCCGCGGGAGTCCCCTACAATGAGCAGTTCTTC. It specifies CASSLGSAGVPYNEQFF.

This chain joins TRBV20-1 and TRBJ1-2; possibly TRBD1 for D (5 bases). Germline V CDR1 and CDR2: DFQATT, SNEGSKA (reference sequence). This CDR3 has 12 amino acids. V lost 3 bases, J lost 4 bases, and 9 bases lay in between. CDR3 bases: TGCAGTGCTAGTCGGGGGAGCTATGGCTACACCTTC. It encodes CSASRGSYGYTF.

The rearrangement uses TRBV4-1 and TRBJ2-7; the D is unclear. The CDR3 totals 14 residues. Germline V gives CDR1 MGHRA, CDR2 YSYEKL. The ends were cut back, 4 bases at V and 6 bases at J, with 16 bases in the middle. CDR3 nucleotides: TGCGCCAGCAGCCCGTGGCCTCCTCCTGGCGAGCAGTACTTC. Translating it yields CASSPWPPPGEQYF.

V and J are TRBV29-1 and TRBJ1-1; 7 bases are a match to TRBD1. CDR3 size: 13 residues. J lost 5 bases, V lost 7 bases, and 10 bases had no gene match. The germline gives CDR1 SQVTM, CDR2 ANQGSEA. The CDR3 region is CSGQNRGVTEAFF. In DNA, the CDR3 is TGCAGCGGTCAAAACAGGGGAGTGACTGAAGCTTTCTTT. Filled out from reference TRBV29-1 and TRBJ1-1, the complete variable domain reads SAVISQKPSRDICQRGTSLTIQCQVDSQVTMMFWYRQQPGQSLTLIATANQGSEATYESGFVIDKFPISRPNLTFSTLTVSNMSPEDSSIYLCSGQNRGVTEAFFGQGTRLTVV.

This chain uses TRBV5-8 with TRBJ1-4, with 7 nucleotides matching TRBD1. The CDR3 is 12 amino acids. Germline assignment: CDR1 SGHTS and CDR2 YDEGEE. With 5 bases clipped from V and 7 bases from J, the junction kept 2 bases outside the gene matches. The CDR3: CASSRTGEKLFF. In DNA form, the CDR3 reads TGTGCCAGCAGTCGGACAGGTGAAAAACTGTTTTTT.

This clone was recorded a few times. In DNA form, the CDR3 reads TGTGCCACCAGCAGAGATTGGGCCAATTCACCCCTCCACTTT. This translates into CATSRDWANSPLHF. The J gene is TRBJ1-6, the V gene TRBV15; D uncertain. Trimming took off 0 bases at V and 7 bases at J, with 7 bases between the two ends. Germline V gene lookup returns CDR1 LNHNV and CDR2 YYDKDF (reference sequence). This CDR3 spans 14 amino acids.